This TCR beta chain was identified in a study of cytomegalovirus exposure and HLA in healthy donors. This CDR3 has 16 amino acids. In germline, CDR1 is LGHNA, CDR2 YSLEER. Trimming at V came to 4 bases and at J to 5 bases, leaving 10 bases not matched to a gene. Generated by immunoSEQ multiplex PCR, the TCRdb table keeps only in-frame clones and is missing some. The data contain roughly 250,000 clones, about 83% of them singletons. The chain employs TRBV4-3 and TRBJ2-3; 9 bases agree with TRBD1. The sequenced sample was PBMCs. The TCR was taken from a man between 18 and 29 years old in good health and CMV-seronegative. The CDR3 reads CASSPQRDREGDTQYF. DNA for the CDR3: TGCGCCAGCAGCCCACAGCGGGACAGGGAGGGAGATACGCAGTATTTT.